What follows is one TCR beta chain and its context. Trimming pared 5 bases from V and 9 bases from J, leaving 17 bases between. The CDR3 loop spans 14 amino acids. Germline V CDR1 and CDR2: MNHNY, SVGAGI (reference sequence). The entry originates in a study of control samples from healthy donors and cancer patients. Produced via immunoSEQ multiplex PCR; TCRdb's table is partial and in-frame only. The sample includes tens of thousands of clones, over 85% of them seen just once. Input material: blood. J is TRBJ2-1 and V is TRBV6-6, with TRBD1 as a possible D gene (6 bases). This receptor was obtained from a man aged 50 to 59 in good health. The CDR3 reads CASSDPTGSAEQFF. The CDR3 region has the DNA TGTGCCAGCAGTGACCCCACAGGGAGCGCTGAGCAGTTCTTC.